The 17 T cell receptor beta chains given below trace back to one sample, sequenced in a study of lymphopenia after photon versus proton radiotherapy. Assay: immunoSEQ multiplex PCR; the TCRdb copy retains only in-frame clones and omits some. The table lists some 55,000 clones, 86% of them singletons. The sequencing here drew on peripheral blood, taken from a patient treated with photon-based radiotherapy. Source of these receptors: a man aged 40-49 years with gastric cancer.

The V and J genes are TRBV5-1 and TRBJ1-6; 7 bases fit TRBD1. With 4 bases clipped from V and 7 bases from J, the junction kept 8 bases outside the gene matches. This CDR3 is 15 amino acids long. Looked up from germline, CDR1 is SGHRS and CDR2 is YFSETQ. The CDR3 DNA sequence: TGCGCCAGCAGCCCGGATGACAGGGTGAATTCACCCCTCCACTTT. Translated, it gives CASSPDDRVNSPLHF.

This clone was observed once. This chain connects TRBV6-5 to TRBJ2-1, with 10 bases identical to TRBD1. Germline CDR1 reads MNHEY; CDR2 reads SVGAGI. The CDR3 totals 15 residues. V gave up 1 base and J gave up 6 bases; unmatched junction bases: 3. The CDR3 region has the DNA TGTGCCAGCAGTTACTTTAGGACAGGGGGCAATGAGCAGTTCTTC. The encoded protein is CASSYFRTGGNEQFF.

The chain combines TRBV4-2 with TRBJ2-7; 11 positions agree with TRBD2. This CDR3 is 16 amino acids long. In germline, CDR1 is LGHNA, CDR2 YNFKEQ. V was clipped by 3 bases and J by 0 bases; unmatched bases: 4. The CDR3 coding sequence is TGTGCCAGCAGCCAGACTAGCGGGGAACTCTCCTACGAGCAGTACTTC. It translates to CASSQTSGELSYEQYF.

This chain's CDR3 is CASSLENRRSYNEQFF. Written as DNA, the CDR3 is TGTGCCAGCAGCTTAGAGAACAGACGCTCCTACAATGAGCAGTTCTTC. This sequence joins TRBV11-2 and TRBJ2-1; unclear D gene. V dropped 0 bases and J dropped 0 bases, with 9 bases sitting between them. CDR1 and CDR2 (germline): SGHAT, FQNNGV. CDR3 size: 16 residues.

This chain connects TRBV6-1 to TRBJ2-5; maybe TRBD1 (6 bases). V lost 4 bases and J lost 4, with 13 bases in between. The CDR3 runs 14 residues. Germline CDR1 and CDR2: MNHNS and SASEGT. CDR3 amino acids: CASSVQGIRETQYF. CDR3 DNA: TGTGCCAGCAGTGTTCAGGGGATCCGAGAGACCCAGTACTTC.

The chain couples TRBV5-4 to TRBJ2-1; D is unresolved. The CDR3 contains 13 residues. CDR1 is SGHNT and CDR2 is YYREEE in the germline V gene (reference sequence). The germline V and J ends were trimmed by 4 bases and 7 bases, with 12 bases remaining between them. CDR3 protein: CASSPLDGNEQFF. The CDR3 nucleotides read TGTGCCAGCAGCCCGTTGGACGGAAATGAGCAGTTCTTC.

The chain recombines TRBV9 with TRBJ1-1; TRBD1 aligns across 10 bases. CDR1 is SGDLS and CDR2 is YYNGEE in the germline V gene. V trimming: 3 bases; J trimming: 1 base; junction bases outside the gene matches: 6. The CDR3 is 16 residues long. As DNA, the CDR3 is TGTGCCAGCAGCGATCGGACAGGGGGTGCGAACACTGAAGCTTTCTTT. Translated, it gives CASSDRTGGANTEAFF. Variable domain in full (rest from reference TRBV9 and TRBJ1-1): DSGVTQTPKHLITATGQRVTLRCSPRSGDLSVYWYQQSLDQGLQFLIQYYNGEERAKGNILERFSAQQFPDLHSELNLSSLELGDSALYFCASSDRTGGANTEAFFGQGTRLTVV.

This clone was counted once. CDR3 in DNA: TGTGCCAGCACTAGCGGGGGGGCCGAAGAGACCCAGTACTTC. Protein sequence: CASTSGGAEETQYF. This chain uses TRBV10-3 with TRBJ2-5, with 13 bases matching TRBD2. Germline trimming cut 10 bases from V and 3 bases from J; bases unmatched to any gene: 5. The CDR3 extends over 14 amino acids. Per germline, CDR1 ENHRY and CDR2 SYGVKD.

V gene TRBV27 combines with J gene TRBJ1-1, with D tentatively TRBD1 (5 bases). The CDR3 totals 13 residues. Germline CDR1 MNHEY, CDR2 SMNVEV (reference sequence). Between the trimmed V and J ends, which lost 8 bases and 3 bases, there was a span of 13 bases. The CDR3 DNA is TGTGCCAGCGGAAGGGGAGCGGACACTGAAGCTTTCTTT. It encodes CASGRGADTEAFF.

The chain combines TRBV5-1 with TRBJ1-4; D gene uncertain. The CDR3 sequence is 14 residues long. The V gene's germline CDR1 is SGHRS and CDR2 YFSETQ. Trimming left V 1 base short and J 8 bases short, with 12 bases between. The CDR3 DNA follows: TGCGCCAGCAGCTTGTGGGCAGCGGGGGAAAAACTGTTTTTT. Its protein is CASSLWAAGEKLFF.

The V call is TRBV7-8, the J call TRBJ1-2; D uncertain. In germline, CDR1 is SGHVS, CDR2 FQNEAQ. Deletions cut 0 bases from V and 0 bases from J, with 8 bases between. The CDR3 has 15 residues. The CDR3 protein is CASSLAGRANYGYTF. The CDR3 coding sequence is TGTGCCAGCAGCTTAGCGGGGAGAGCTAACTATGGCTACACCTTC. Looking up the rest from reference TRBV7-8 and TRBJ1-2 gives the full variable domain: GAGVSQSPRYKVAKRGQDVALRCDPISGHVSLFWYQQALGQGPEFLTYFQNEAQLDKSGLPSDRFFAERPEGSVSTLKIQRTQQEDSAVYLCASSLAGRANYGYTFGSGTRLTVV.

V is TRBV7-6 and J is TRBJ2-3; D ambiguous. Germline CDR1 and CDR2: SGHVS and FNYEAQ. V lost 4 bases, J lost 1 base, and 6 bases lay in between. The CDR3 has 13 residues. The CDR3 region is CASSSRGTDTQYF. CDR3 sequence (DNA): TGTGCCAGCAGCTCACGGGGCACAGATACGCAGTATTTT.

This chain joins TRBV18 and TRBJ2-3; 9 nucleotides agree with TRBD1. The CDR3 sequence is 14 residues long. Trimming removed 3 bases from V and 3 bases from J; junction bases left unmatched: 1. Germline V gene data show CDR1 as KGHSH and CDR2 as LQKENI. CDR3 sequence (DNA): TGTGCCAGCTCACCCGGACAGGGGACAGATACGCAGTATTTT. This sequence encodes CASSPGQGTDTQYF.

This clone was picked up one time. V is TRBV19 and J is TRBJ1-3; 8 nucleotides match TRBD1. Germline trimming cut 11 bases from V and 0 bases from J; bases unmatched to any gene: 6. Germline V gene lookup returns CDR1 LNHDA and CDR2 SQIVND (reference sequence). This CDR3 is built from 14 residues. The DNA for the CDR3 is TGTGCCGCAGGGGGCGGAAGCTCTGGAAACACCATATATTTT. Amino acids: CAAGGGSSGNTIYF.

The chain combines TRBV6-5 with TRBJ2-5; possibly TRBD1 or TRBD2 for D (5 bases each). Trimming stripped 7 bases from V and 5 bases from J, with 17 bases between. The CDR3 is 14 residues long. Germline lookup yields CDR1 MNHEY and CDR2 SVGAGI. The CDR3 protein is CASKTGTFKETQYF. CDR3 coding DNA: TGTGCCAGCAAGACCGGGACCTTCAAGGAGACCCAGTACTTC.

This clone has a single count. This chain uses TRBV4-3 with TRBJ2-7; perhaps D is TRBD1 or TRBD2 (5 bases each). Looked up from germline, CDR1 is LGHNA and CDR2 is YSLEER. This CDR3 contains 14 residues. V shed 1 base and J shed 3 bases, with 10 bases lying between them. CDR3 loop: CASSQGDGYYEQYF. Written as DNA, the CDR3 is TGCGCCAGCAGCCAAGGGGACGGCTACTACGAGCAGTACTTC.

The V and J genes are TRBV12-5 and TRBJ1-1; D not certain. CDR3 size: 15 residues. Trimming removed 6 bases from V and 1 base from J, with 15 bases in between. CDR1 and CDR2 (germline): LGHNT, FRNRAP. This chain's CDR3 is CASGPPGRKNTEAFF. CDR3 bases: TGTGCTAGTGGCCCCCCCGGCAGAAAGAACACTGAAGCTTTCTTT.